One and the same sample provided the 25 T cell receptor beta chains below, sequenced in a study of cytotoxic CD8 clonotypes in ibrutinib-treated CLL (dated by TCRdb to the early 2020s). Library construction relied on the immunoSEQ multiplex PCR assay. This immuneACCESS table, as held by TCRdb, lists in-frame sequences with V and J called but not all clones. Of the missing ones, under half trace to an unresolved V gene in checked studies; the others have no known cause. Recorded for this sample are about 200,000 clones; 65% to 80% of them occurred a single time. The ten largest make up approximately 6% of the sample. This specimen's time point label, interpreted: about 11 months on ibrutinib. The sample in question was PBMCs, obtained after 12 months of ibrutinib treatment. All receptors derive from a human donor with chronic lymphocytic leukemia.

The CDR3 sequence is CASAQGEGLSYEQYF. For the CDR3, the DNA is TGTGCTAGTGCCCAAGGTGAGGGACTTTCCTACGAGCAGTACTTC. The J gene is TRBJ2-7, the V gene TRBV12-5, with a tentative D call TRBD2 (6 bases). The CDR3 is 15 amino acids. Germline assignment: CDR1 LGHNT and CDR2 FRNRAP. V was trimmed by 7 bases and J by 1 base, leaving 17 bases between them.

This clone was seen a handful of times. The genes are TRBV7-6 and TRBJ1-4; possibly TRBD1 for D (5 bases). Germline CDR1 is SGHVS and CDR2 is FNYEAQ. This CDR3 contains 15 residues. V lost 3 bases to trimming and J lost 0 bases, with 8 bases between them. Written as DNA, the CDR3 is TGTGCCAGCAGCTTCAGGGCTGCAACTAATGAAAAACTGTTTTTT. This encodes CASSFRAATNEKLFF.

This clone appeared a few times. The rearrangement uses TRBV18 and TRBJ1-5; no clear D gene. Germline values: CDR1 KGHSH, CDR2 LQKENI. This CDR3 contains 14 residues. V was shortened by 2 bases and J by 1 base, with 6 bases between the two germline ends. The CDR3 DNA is TGTGCCAGCTCACCAGGGTGGAGCAATCAGCCCCAGCATTTT. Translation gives CASSPGWSNQPQHF. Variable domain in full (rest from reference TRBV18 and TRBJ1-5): NAGVMQNPRHLVRRRGQEARLRCSPMKGHSHVYWYRQLPEEGLKFMVYLQKENIIDESGMPKERFSAEFPKEGPSILRIQQVVRGDSAAYFCASSPGWSNQPQHFGDGTRLSIL.

CDR3 residues: CASSYGMNQPQHF. In DNA, the CDR3 is TGTGCCAGCAGTTACGGTATGAATCAGCCCCAGCATTTT. This sequence joins TRBV6-5 and TRBJ1-5, with unresolved D. Between the trimmed V and J ends, which lost 2 bases and 4 bases, there was a span of 6 bases. This CDR3 is 13 amino acids long. Germline assignment: CDR1 MNHEY and CDR2 SVGAGI.

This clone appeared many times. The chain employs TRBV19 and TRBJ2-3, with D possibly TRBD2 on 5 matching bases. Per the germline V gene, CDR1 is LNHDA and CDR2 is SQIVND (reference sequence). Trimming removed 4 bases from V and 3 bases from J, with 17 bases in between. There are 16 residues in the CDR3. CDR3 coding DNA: TGTGCCAGTAGTAGGAGTAGCGTCCTGGGGACAGATACGCAGTATTTT. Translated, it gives CASSRSSVLGTDTQYF.

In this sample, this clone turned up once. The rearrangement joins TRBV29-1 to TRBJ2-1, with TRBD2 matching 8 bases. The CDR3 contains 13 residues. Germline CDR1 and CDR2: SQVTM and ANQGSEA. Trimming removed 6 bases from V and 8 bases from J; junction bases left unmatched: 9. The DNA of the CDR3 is TGCAGCGTCCCCGGGACTAGTGTTGATGAGCAGTTCTTC. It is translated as CSVPGTSVDEQFF.

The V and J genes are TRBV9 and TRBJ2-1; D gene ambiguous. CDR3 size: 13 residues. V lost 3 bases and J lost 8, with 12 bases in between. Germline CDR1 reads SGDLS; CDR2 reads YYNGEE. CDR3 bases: TGTGCCAGCAGCGCTCCGGCTTCGGATGAGCAGTTCTTC. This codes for CASSAPASDEQFF.

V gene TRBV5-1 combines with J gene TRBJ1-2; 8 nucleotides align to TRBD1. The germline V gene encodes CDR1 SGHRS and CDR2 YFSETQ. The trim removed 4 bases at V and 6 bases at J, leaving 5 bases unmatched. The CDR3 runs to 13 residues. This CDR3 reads CASSRTGFDGYTF. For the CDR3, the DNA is TGCGCCAGCAGCAGGACAGGGTTCGATGGCTACACCTTC.

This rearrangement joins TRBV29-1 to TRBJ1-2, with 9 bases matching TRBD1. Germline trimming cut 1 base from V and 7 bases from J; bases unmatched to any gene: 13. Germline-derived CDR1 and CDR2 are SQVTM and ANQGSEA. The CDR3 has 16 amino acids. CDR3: CSVEVVPGTGIAGYTF. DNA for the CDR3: TGCAGCGTTGAAGTCGTTCCCGGGACAGGGATTGCTGGCTACACCTTC. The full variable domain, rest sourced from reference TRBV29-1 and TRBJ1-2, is SAVISQKPSRDICQRGTSLTIQCQVDSQVTMMFWYRQQPGQSLTLIATANQGSEATYESGFVIDKFPISRPNLTFSTLTVSNMSPEDSSIYLCSVEVVPGTGIAGYTFGSGTRLTVV.

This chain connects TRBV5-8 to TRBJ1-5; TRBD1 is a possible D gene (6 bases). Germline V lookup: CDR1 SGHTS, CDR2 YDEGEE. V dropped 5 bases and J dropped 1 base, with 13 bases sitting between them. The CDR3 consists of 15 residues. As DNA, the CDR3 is TGTGCCAGCAGTCTACAGGGAAGAAGCAATCAGCCCCAGCATTTT. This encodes CASSLQGRSNQPQHF.

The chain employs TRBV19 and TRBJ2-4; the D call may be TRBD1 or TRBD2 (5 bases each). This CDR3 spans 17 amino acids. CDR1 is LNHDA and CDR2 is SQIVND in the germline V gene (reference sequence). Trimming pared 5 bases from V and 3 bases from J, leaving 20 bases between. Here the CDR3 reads CASSGQYEVRVKNIQYF. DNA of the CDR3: TGTGCCAGTAGTGGACAATACGAGGTGCGGGTCAAAAACATTCAGTACTTC.

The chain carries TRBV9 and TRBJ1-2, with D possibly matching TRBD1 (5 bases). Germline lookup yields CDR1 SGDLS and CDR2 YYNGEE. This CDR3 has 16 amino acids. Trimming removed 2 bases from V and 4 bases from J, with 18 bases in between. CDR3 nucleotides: TGTGCCAGCAGCGTTTCCCCCGGGACGGCCCCCTATGGCTACACCTTC. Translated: CASSVSPGTAPYGYTF.

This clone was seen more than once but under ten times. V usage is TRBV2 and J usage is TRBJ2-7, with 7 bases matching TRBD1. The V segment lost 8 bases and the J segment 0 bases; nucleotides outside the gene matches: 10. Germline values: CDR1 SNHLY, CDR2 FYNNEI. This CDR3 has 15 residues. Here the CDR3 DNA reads TGTGCCAGCCGCCACAGGGGCCCTAGCTCCTACGAGCAGTACTTC. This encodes CASRHRGPSSYEQYF.

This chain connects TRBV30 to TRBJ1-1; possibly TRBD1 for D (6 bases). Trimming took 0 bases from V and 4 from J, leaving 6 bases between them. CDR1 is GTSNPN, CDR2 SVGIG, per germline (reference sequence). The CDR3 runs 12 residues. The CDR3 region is CAWSVQGTEAFF. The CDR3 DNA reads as TGTGCCTGGAGTGTACAGGGCACTGAAGCTTTCTTT. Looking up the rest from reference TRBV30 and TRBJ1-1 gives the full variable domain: SQTIHQWPATLVQPVGSPLSLECTVEGTSNPNLYWYRQAAGRGLQLLFYSVGIGQISSEVPQNLSASRPQDRQFILSSKKLLLSDSGFYLCAWSVQGTEAFFGQGTRLTVV.

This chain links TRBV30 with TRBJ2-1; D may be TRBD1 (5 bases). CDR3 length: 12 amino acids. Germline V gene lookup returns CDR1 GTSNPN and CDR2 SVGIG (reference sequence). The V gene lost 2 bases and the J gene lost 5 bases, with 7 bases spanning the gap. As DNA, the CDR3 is TGTGCCTGGAGTAGGGGCAACAATGAGCAGTTCTTC. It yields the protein CAWSRGNNEQFF. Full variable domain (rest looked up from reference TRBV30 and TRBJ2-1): SQTIHQWPATLVQPVGSPLSLECTVEGTSNPNLYWYRQAAGRGLQLLFYSVGIGQISSEVPQNLSASRPQDRQFILSSKKLLLSDSGFYLCAWSRGNNEQFFGPGTRLTVL.

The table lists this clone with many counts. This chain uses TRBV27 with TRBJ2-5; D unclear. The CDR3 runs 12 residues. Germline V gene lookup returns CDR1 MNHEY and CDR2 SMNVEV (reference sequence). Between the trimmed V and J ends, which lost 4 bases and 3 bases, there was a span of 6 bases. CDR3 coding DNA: TGTGCCAGCAGTTCCCGCGAAGAGACCCAGTACTTC. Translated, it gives CASSSREETQYF.

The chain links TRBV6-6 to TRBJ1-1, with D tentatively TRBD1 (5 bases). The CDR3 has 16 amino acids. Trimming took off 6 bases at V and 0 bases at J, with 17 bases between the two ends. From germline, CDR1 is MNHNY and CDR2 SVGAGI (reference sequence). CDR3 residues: CASSHGAGVLNTEAFF. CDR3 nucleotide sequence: TGTGCCAGCAGCCACGGGGCGGGGGTTTTGAACACTGAAGCTTTCTTT.

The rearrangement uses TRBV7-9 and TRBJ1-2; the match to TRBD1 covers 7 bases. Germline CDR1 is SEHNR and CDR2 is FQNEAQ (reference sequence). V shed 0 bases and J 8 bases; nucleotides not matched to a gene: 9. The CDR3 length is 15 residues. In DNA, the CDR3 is TGTGCCAGCAGCTTAGCCTTCGGGACAGACGGCGGCTACACCTTC. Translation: CASSLAFGTDGGYTF.

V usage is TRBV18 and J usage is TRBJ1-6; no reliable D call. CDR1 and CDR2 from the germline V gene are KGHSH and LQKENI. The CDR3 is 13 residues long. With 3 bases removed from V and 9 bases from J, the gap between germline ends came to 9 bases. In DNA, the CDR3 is TGTGCCAGCTCACCCGGACCCATTTCACCCCTCCACTTT. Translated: CASSPGPISPLHF. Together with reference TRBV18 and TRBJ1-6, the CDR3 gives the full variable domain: NAGVMQNPRHLVRRRGQEARLRCSPMKGHSHVYWYRQLPEEGLKFMVYLQKENIIDESGMPKERFSAEFPKEGPSILRIQQVVRGDSAAYFCASSPGPISPLHFGNGTRLTVT.

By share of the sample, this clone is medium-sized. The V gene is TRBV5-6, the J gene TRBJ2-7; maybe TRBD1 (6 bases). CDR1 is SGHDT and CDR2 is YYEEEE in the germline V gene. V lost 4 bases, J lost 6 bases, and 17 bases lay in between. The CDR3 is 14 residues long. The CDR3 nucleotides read TGTGCCAGCAGCCCCCAGGGGCCCGGGGCCGAGCAGTACTTC. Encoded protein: CASSPQGPGAEQYF.

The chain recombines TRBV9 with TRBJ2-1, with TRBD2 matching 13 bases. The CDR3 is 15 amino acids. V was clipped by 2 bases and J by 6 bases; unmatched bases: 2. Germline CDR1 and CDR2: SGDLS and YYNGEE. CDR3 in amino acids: CASSVGLAGLNEQFF. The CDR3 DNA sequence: TGTGCCAGCAGCGTGGGACTAGCGGGACTCAATGAGCAGTTCTTC.

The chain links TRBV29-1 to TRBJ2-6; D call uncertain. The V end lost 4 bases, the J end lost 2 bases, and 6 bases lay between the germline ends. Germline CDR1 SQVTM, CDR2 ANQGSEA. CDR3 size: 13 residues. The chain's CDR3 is CSVVPTGANVLTF. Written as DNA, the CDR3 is TGCAGCGTTGTACCTACTGGGGCCAACGTCCTGACTTTC.

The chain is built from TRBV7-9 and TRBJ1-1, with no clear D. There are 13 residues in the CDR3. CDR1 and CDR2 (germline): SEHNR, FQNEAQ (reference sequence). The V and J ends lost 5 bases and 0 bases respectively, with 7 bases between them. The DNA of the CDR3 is TGTGCCAGCAGCCCTGGTTTGAACACTGAAGCTTTCTTT. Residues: CASSPGLNTEAFF. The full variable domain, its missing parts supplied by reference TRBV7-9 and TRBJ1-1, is DTGVSQNPRHKITKRGQNVTFRCDPISEHNRLYWYRQTLGQGPEFLTYFQNEAQLEKSRLLSDRFSAERPKGSFSTLEIQRTEQGDSAMYLCASSPGLNTEAFFGQGTRLTVV.

CDR3 nucleotide sequence: TGTGCCAGCAGCTATACCGGGGAGCTCTACGAGCAGTACTTC. Translation gives CASSYTGELYEQYF. The gene calls are TRBV5-6 and TRBJ2-7, with D perhaps matching TRBD2 (5 bases). The CDR3 contains 14 residues. Trimming cost V 3 bases and J 3 bases, with 13 bases left between them. Germline V lookup: CDR1 SGHDT, CDR2 YYEEEE. The complete variable domain, with remaining parts taken from reference TRBV5-6 and TRBJ2-7, reads DAGVTQSPTHLIKTRGQQVTLRCSPKSGHDTVSWYQQALGQGPQFIFQYYEEEERQRGNFPDRFSGHQFPNYSSELNVNALLLGDSALYLCASSYTGELYEQYFGPGTRLTVT.

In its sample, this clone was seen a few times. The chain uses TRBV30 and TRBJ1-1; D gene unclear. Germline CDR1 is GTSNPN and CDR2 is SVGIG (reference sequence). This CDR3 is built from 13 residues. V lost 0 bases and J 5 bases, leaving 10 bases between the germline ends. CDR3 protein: CAWSVQGSTEAFF. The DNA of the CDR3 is TGTGCCTGGAGTGTACAAGGGAGTACTGAAGCTTTCTTT.